This T cell receptor (beta chain) was recovered during a study of shared clonotypes between healthy human individuals. The CDR3 is made up of 13 amino acids. CDR1 MNHNS and CDR2 SASEGT come from the germline V gene. The V gene lost 4 bases and the J gene lost 2 bases, with 5 bases spanning the gap. Each replicate PCR on the sorted subsets used roughly 190 ng DNA (roughly 27,000 T cell genomes). Sequencing used immunoSEQ multiplex PCR; TCRdb keeps in-frame clones, though not all of them. The top ten hold 0.13% to 0.15% of the sample, which has roughly 2.5 million clones, over 85% seen once. The clonotype originates from a man younger than 35 in good health. The V call is TRBV6-1, the J call TRBJ2-2; no definite D call. The specimen was naive CD4+ T cells sorted from blood. Subset defined: CD45RA+ positively selected. CDR3 sequence (DNA): TGTGCCAGCAGTGCCGATAACACCGGGGAGCTGTTTTTT. Its protein product is CASSADNTGELFF.